A selection of T cell receptor beta chains follows, all from one sample in a study of control samples from healthy donors and cancer patients. Data came from immunoSEQ multiplex PCR; TCRdb stores just in-frame clones and leaves some out. The sample yields 100,000 to 150,000 clones, 80% to 95% seen once. Material for sequencing was blood. All receptors come from a man between 40 and 49 years old in good health. CDR3s leave out the opening cysteine and the closing phenylalanine or tryptophan.

cdr3_aa j_call v_call cdr3_length
ASSLYVISGMDEQY TRBJ2-7 TRBV7-9 14
ASNEGDGTAEAF TRBJ1-1 TRBV2 12
ASSQREGITYGYT TRBJ1-2 TRBV3-1/TRBV3-2 13
ASSHLAGSAYEQY TRBJ2-7 TRBV4-1 13
ASSSGTRTVGEETQY TRBJ2-5 TRBV11-2 15
ASSSGLWYEQY TRBJ2-7 TRBV5-4 11
ASSLATASYGYT TRBJ1-2 TRBV5-6 12
ASSLRGGAGEQY TRBJ2-7 TRBV27 12
ASSAILGGRNSGNTIY TRBJ1-3 TRBV7-9 16
ASSLKRNTEAF TRBJ1-1 TRBV5-1 11
ASSPPGLAAAYEQY TRBJ2-7 TRBV7-8 14
ATSDPADNQPQH TRBJ1-5 TRBV24-1 12
ATDREGAYSNQPQH TRBJ1-5 TRBV11-3 14
ASSMRANTGELF TRBJ2-2 TRBV5-4 12
ASSGGETQY TRBJ2-5 TRBV6-5 9
ASSLDGGLYNEQF TRBJ2-1 TRBV27 13
ATGGDRKGDQETQY TRBJ2-5 TRBV24-1 14
ASSLRVFSRVYGYT TRBJ1-2 TRBV27 14
ASSPWETQY TRBJ2-3 TRBV12-3/TRBV12-4 9
ASSLEVGGAGNNQPQH TRBJ1-5 TRBV5-5 16
ASSLGPMNTEAF TRBJ1-1 TRBV27 12
ASSLIPRQPGYT TRBJ1-2 TRBV5-1 12
ASSPDRRNSPLH TRBJ1-6 TRBV6-5 12
ASSLRGGADEKLF TRBJ1-4 TRBV28 13
ASSLAGVPYSPLH TRBJ1-6 TRBV5-1 13
ASSHVGVAGGELF TRBJ2-2 TRBV7-9 13
ASSRKVETARGETQY TRBJ2-5 TRBV5-6 15
ASSFTGADTEAF TRBJ1-1 TRBV5-1 12
ASSLVAALHEQY TRBJ2-7 TRBV7-2 12
ASSLARVGETQY TRBJ2-5 TRBV7-2 12
ASSLRLGANNSPLH TRBJ1-6 TRBV4-1 14
ASSLGVEGYEQY TRBJ2-7 TRBV5-1 12
ASSERTGYGYT TRBJ1-2 TRBV6-1 11
ASSEQGTRDTEAF TRBJ1-1 TRBV6-2/TRBV6-3 13
ASSPGGLWAYEQY TRBJ2-7 TRBV18 13
ASSPNRADTQY TRBJ2-3 TRBV18 11
ASRAATNEKLF TRBJ1-4 TRBV28 11
ASSLSRSQTAEQY TRBJ2-7 TRBV5-6 13
ASSRGEASSEKLF TRBJ1-4 TRBV28 13
ASSQDWTAYNEQF TRBJ2-1 TRBV7-7 13
ASPPLGGSYNEQF TRBJ2-1 TRBV28 13
ASSLASVGNTIY TRBJ1-3 TRBV5-6 12
ASSQDPGAPYGYT TRBJ1-2 TRBV4-2 13
AWSVKETQY TRBJ2-5 TRBV30 9
ASSFRGAGMNTEAF TRBJ1-1 TRBV27 14
ASSLTSGGWEGTQY TRBJ2-3 TRBV11-2 14